The 24 T cell receptor beta chains below come from one sample, sequenced in a study of Ad26.COV2.S vaccination and SARS-CoV-2 variants. Assay used: immunoSEQ multiplex PCR; TCRdb lists only in-frame clones, some missing. In the table there are roughly 420,000 clones, approximately 88% of which are singletons. This sample's treatment: roughly 18 received Ad26.COV2.S at low or high dose, single or two shots; several received placebo; per-sample allocation not given. Sampling took place 63 days after the first vaccine or placebo injection. The starting material was peripheral blood, obtained in a trial of Ad26.COV2.S vaccine versus placebo. The receptors come from a person aged 18-65 years who received the Ad26.COV2.S COVID-19 vaccine or a placebo.

This chain joins TRBV7-9 and TRBJ2-5; 7 positions match TRBD2. Unmatched junction bases numbered 3, after V lost 1 base and J lost 4 bases. From germline, CDR1 is SEHNR and CDR2 FQNEAQ (reference sequence). There are 14 residues in the CDR3. The CDR3 sequence: CASSLGLAGETQYF. CDR3 coding DNA: TGTGCCAGCAGCTTAGGACTAGCAGGAGAGACCCAGTACTTC.

The sample holds one count of this clone. In nucleotides, the CDR3 is TGTGCCAGCATTCGACAGGGGTTAGCGAACACTGAAGCTTTCTTT. It translates to CASIRQGLANTEAFF. The chain joins TRBV6-5 to TRBJ1-1; 8 bases agree with TRBD1. Germline lookup yields CDR1 MNHEY and CDR2 SVGAGI. J lost 1 base, V lost 7 bases, and 8 bases had no gene match. This CDR3 spans 15 amino acids.

CDR3 sequence reads: CASSQMRLAGGNYEQYF. The CDR3, as DNA: TGCGCCAGCAGCCAAATGAGACTAGCGGGGGGGAACTACGAGCAGTACTTC. The chain has TRBV4-3 and TRBJ2-7, with TRBD2 identical over 14 bases. The CDR3 runs 17 residues. The germline V gene has CDR1 LGHNA and CDR2 YSLEER. Losses at the gene ends were 2 bases for V and 3 bases for J; bases not matched to a gene: 6.

The V call is TRBV9, the J call TRBJ1-4, with 11 bases identical to TRBD1. The ends lost 4 bases at V and 6 bases at J; junction bases unmatched: 11. Germline V gene sequence: CDR1 SGDLS, CDR2 YYNGEE. The CDR3 is made up of 17 amino acids. CDR3 sequence: CASSLGQGDGRDEKLFF. In DNA form, the CDR3 reads TGTGCCAGCAGCTTGGGACAGGGGGATGGTCGGGATGAAAAACTGTTTTTT.

The chain joins TRBV15 to TRBJ1-6; D ambiguous. Germline CDR1 is LNHNV and CDR2 is YYDKDF (reference sequence). Deletions cut 0 bases from V and 5 bases from J, with 11 bases between. The CDR3 runs 16 residues. The CDR3 sequence is CATSRDLGSNNSPLHF. The DNA of the CDR3 is TGTGCCACCAGCAGAGATTTGGGGTCGAATAATTCACCCCTCCACTTT.

The CDR3 nucleotides read TGTGCCAGCAGCCAAGATGCGTCTAGGAGGCAAGAGACCCAGTACTTC. It is translated as CASSQDASRRQETQYF. This chain connects TRBV3-1 (or the pseudogene TRBV3-2) to TRBJ2-5, with a weak D call TRBD2 (5 bases). Trimming took off 0 bases at V and 2 bases at J, with 13 bases between the two ends. The length of the CDR3 is 16 residues. The germline gives CDR1 LGHDT, CDR2 YNNKEL (reference sequence).

The sample holds a few counts of this clone. This chain links TRBV25-1 with TRBJ1-6; D may be TRBD1 (6 bases). The CDR3 runs 14 residues. Trimming took off 4 bases at V and 9 bases at J, with 13 bases between the two ends. The germline V gene has CDR1 MGHDK and CDR2 SYGVNS. CDR3 nucleotide sequence: TGTGCCAGCAGTGTCTGGACAGTGCCTTCACCCCTCCACTTT. Protein: CASSVWTVPSPLHF.

The rearrangement links TRBV20-1 to TRBJ1-6; D not certain. Germline lookup yields CDR1 DFQATT and CDR2 SNEGSKA (reference sequence). Trimming shortened V by 3 bases and J by 9 bases, and 12 bases separated the two germline ends. The length of the CDR3 is 13 residues. The CDR3 spells CSASSGEGSPLHF. Written as DNA, the CDR3 is TGCAGTGCTAGTTCCGGGGAGGGTTCACCCCTCCACTTT.

This clone appeared a single time. The chain couples TRBV6-2 or TRBV6-3 to TRBJ2-7, with D possibly matching TRBD1 (6 bases). V dropped 0 bases and J dropped 6 bases, with 18 bases sitting between them. Germline assignment: CDR1 MNHEY and CDR2 SVGEGT. This CDR3 region has 16 residues. CDR3 loop: CASSYSGRGSLREQYF. CDR3 nucleotide sequence: TGTGCCAGCAGTTACTCTGGCAGGGGCTCTCTCCGCGAGCAGTACTTC.

The rearrangement uses TRBV21-1 and TRBJ1-6. TRBV21-1 is given as a pseudogene. CDR3 size: 15 residues. CDR3 in amino acids: CASSKDGGSRSPLHF. The CDR3 nucleotides are TGTGCCAGCAGCAAAGATGGGGGGAGCAGGTCACCCCTCCACTTT.

The chain couples TRBV19 to TRBJ1-5, with 10 bases identical to TRBD1. The CDR3 consists of 16 residues. The germline V gene has CDR1 LNHDA and CDR2 SQIVND (reference sequence). Trimming cost V 3 bases and J 3 bases; bases outside gene matches: 5. The CDR3 loop is CASSIGGQGYNQPQHF. As DNA, the CDR3 is TGTGCCAGTAGTATTGGGGGACAGGGGTACAATCAGCCCCAGCATTTT.

The CDR3 sequence: CASSLAFAGTYEQYF. DNA of the CDR3: TGTGCCAGCAGCTTAGCGTTTGCAGGGACCTACGAGCAGTACTTC. V usage is TRBV11-2 and J usage is TRBJ2-7; weak D call: TRBD1 (5 bases). The CDR3 loop spans 15 amino acids. Trimming left V 1 base short and J 2 bases short, with 12 bases between. CDR1 and CDR2 from the germline V gene are SGHAT and FQNNGV.

This rearrangement joins TRBV11-2 to TRBJ1-1; D not certain. In germline, CDR1 is SGHAT, CDR2 FQNNGV. Trimming cost V 3 bases and J 5 bases, with 13 bases left between them. The CDR3 is made up of 14 amino acids. The CDR3 here is CASSLARVGTEAFF. DNA of the CDR3: TGTGCCAGCAGCTTGGCTAGGGTAGGAACTGAAGCTTTCTTT.

This chain links TRBV19 with TRBJ2-7; the match to TRBD1 covers 12 bases. CDR3 length: 15 amino acids. Per the germline V gene, CDR1 is LNHDA and CDR2 is SQIVND (reference sequence). J lost 4 bases, V lost 5 bases, and 6 bases had no gene match. The CDR3 nucleotides are TGTGCCAGTAGTGACGGGACAGGGGGCTTATACGAGCAGTACTTC. This codes for CASSDGTGGLYEQYF.

Points on this clone: At one of its ends the junction is not consistent with the germline gene, which may arise from a read error. V is TRBV11-3 and J is TRBJ2-7, with 8 bases that match TRBD2. Germline V lookup: CDR1 SGHNT, CDR2 YENEEA. The CDR3 is 11 amino acids. CDR3 protein: CASSPPGGVCF. The CDR3 DNA sequence: TGTGCCAGCAGCCCCCCCGGGGGGGTGTGCTTC.

This chain uses TRBV6-2 or TRBV6-3 with TRBJ1-5; a weak D match, TRBD1 (5 bases). With 1 base removed from V and 3 bases from J, the gap between germline ends came to 7 bases. The CDR3 is made up of 14 amino acids. Germline V gene sequence: CDR1 MNHEY, CDR2 SVGEGT. The CDR3 region is CASSYYRLNQPQHF. CDR3 in DNA: TGTGCCAGCAGTTACTACAGGCTCAATCAGCCCCAGCATTTT.

The chain uses TRBV29-1 and TRBJ2-3; perhaps TRBD2 as D (6 bases). Germline CDR1 reads SQVTM; CDR2 reads ANQGSEA. V lost 5 bases and J 1 base, leaving 10 bases between the germline ends. This CDR3 is built from 13 residues. The CDR3 nucleotides are TGCAGCGTTAAAAAGCGGGGCACAGATACGCAGTATTTT. It specifies CSVKKRGTDTQYF.

As to this clone: Germline is not matched at one junction end, which may reflect a read error. This sequence joins TRBV7-7 and TRBJ2-5; D not certain. The CDR3 has 13 amino acids. Germline V gene lookup returns CDR1 SSHAT and CDR2 FNYEAQ (reference sequence). CDR3 DNA sequence: TGTGCTAGCAGCCGACAAGACCAAGAGACCCAGTACTTC. Its translation: CASSRQDQETQYF.

This chain links TRBV11-2 with TRBJ2-2; D uncertain. Germline V gene sequence: CDR1 SGHAT, CDR2 FQNNGV. This CDR3 spans 15 amino acids. Trimming removed 5 bases from V and 3 bases from J, with 13 bases in between. The CDR3 reads CASSLWKGHTGELFF. The CDR3, as DNA: TGTGCCAGCAGCCTCTGGAAGGGTCACACCGGGGAGCTGTTTTTT.

This clone has a single count. The chain is built from TRBV6-4 and TRBJ2-7; 10 nucleotides align to TRBD1. The CDR3 length is 17 residues. Germline V gene lookup returns CDR1 MRHNA and CDR2 SNTAGT. Germline trimming cut 2 bases from V and 5 bases from J; bases unmatched to any gene: 12. The DNA of the CDR3 is TGTGCCAGCAGTGACCCGCGAAGGTGGGGACAGGGGAACGAGCAGTACTTC. It codes for CASSDPRRWGQGNEQYF.

The chain links TRBV28 to TRBJ2-3; D remains ambiguous. The CDR3 spans 12 residues. Trimming took 2 bases from V and 2 from J, leaving 2 bases between them. Germline-derived CDR1 and CDR2 are MDHEN and SYDVKM. This chain's CDR3 is CASSLLTDTQYF. For the CDR3, the DNA is TGTGCCAGCAGTTTACTCACAGATACGCAGTATTTT.

The rearrangement links TRBV4-3 to TRBJ2-2; a possible D gene is TRBD1 (9 bases). With 1 base removed from V and 4 bases from J, the gap between germline ends came to 19 bases. The CDR3 covers 18 residues. Germline V gene sequence: CDR1 LGHNA, CDR2 YSLEER. CDR3 in amino acids: CASSQVPGQGTSTGELFF. CDR3 in DNA: TGCGCCAGCAGCCAAGTCCCCGGACAGGGGACTAGCACCGGGGAGCTGTTTTTT.

The V call is TRBV6-5, the J call TRBJ1-2, with a possible D match to TRBD1 (5 bases). CDR3 size: 14 residues. V was trimmed by 6 bases and J by 4 bases, leaving 15 bases between them. Germline assignment: CDR1 MNHEY and CDR2 SVGAGI. CDR3 coding DNA: TGTGCCAGCAGCCGGGGAAATCAGGGCTATGGCTACACCTTC. As protein: CASSRGNQGYGYTF.

The chain employs TRBV4-1 and TRBJ2-7; D is perhaps TRBD1 (5 bases). Trimming took 2 bases from V and 5 from J, leaving 16 bases between them. The CDR3 is made up of 15 amino acids. From germline, CDR1 is MGHRA and CDR2 YSYEKL. The CDR3 region has the DNA TGCGCCAGCAGCCAAAGGTCAGGGCCGATCCACGAGCAGTACTTC. Amino acid sequence: CASSQRSGPIHEQYF.